This TCR beta chain appears in the sequencing data of a study of T cell repertoires in cytomegalovirus infection. Study-wide background: Shared public TCR beta signatures pointed to both CMV infection and a matching HLA type. Notes on the study in general: Adding up the frequency of public TCR beta families identified people who carried CMV plus the relevant HLA.

This clonotype was observed a few times. No antigen is known for it. TCRdb ran MiXCR on the reads and lists one entry per CDR3 protein. The sample records tens of thousands of distinct CDR3 sequences, roughly 20% being singletons. V was clipped by 4 bases and J by 8 bases, with 15 bases between them. Germline V gives CDR1 SGHNT, CDR2 YYREEE (reference sequence). This CDR3 spans 13 amino acids. This chain links TRBV5-4 with TRBJ1-1; TRBD1 is a possible D gene (5 bases). The input for sequencing was CD8+ T cells from cultured PBMCs, taken from culture after CMV antigen stimulation. This clonotype was obtained from a human donor in good health (CMV status not recorded). Some clones in this sample may be carry-over from other donors' samples. This CDR3 reads CASSPGLSREAFF. In DNA form, the CDR3 reads TGTGCCAGCAGCCCGGGGCTCTCTAGGGAAGCTTTCTTT.